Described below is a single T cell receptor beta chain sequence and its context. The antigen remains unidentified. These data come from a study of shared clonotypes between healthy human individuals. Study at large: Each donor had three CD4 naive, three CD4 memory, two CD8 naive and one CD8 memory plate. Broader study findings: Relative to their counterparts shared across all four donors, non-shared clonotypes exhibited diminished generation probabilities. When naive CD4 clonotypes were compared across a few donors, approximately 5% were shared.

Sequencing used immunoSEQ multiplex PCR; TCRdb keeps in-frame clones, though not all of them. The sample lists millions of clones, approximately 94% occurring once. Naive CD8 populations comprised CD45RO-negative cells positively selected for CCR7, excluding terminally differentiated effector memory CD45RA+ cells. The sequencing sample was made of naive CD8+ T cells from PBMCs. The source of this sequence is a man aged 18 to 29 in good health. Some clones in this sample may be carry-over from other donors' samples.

CDR3 sequence (DNA): TGTGCCAGCAGCTTAGGGGGGGGCGGTTTCGCCTACGAGCAGTACTTC. As protein: CASSLGGGGFAYEQYF. The rearrangement links TRBV7-2 to TRBJ2-7; tentative D call: TRBD2 (7 bases). CDR1 is SGHTA and CDR2 is FQGNSA in the germline V gene. Trimming took off 1 base at V and 2 bases at J, with 15 bases between the two ends. CDR3 length: 16 amino acids.